One and the same sample provided the 7 T cell receptor beta chains below, sequenced in a study of T cells after yellow fever vaccination. TCRdb independently ran MiXCR on the 5' RACE reads; one entry per CDR3 protein. The sample contains tens of thousands of distinct CDR3 sequences, approximately 7.5% of which appear only once. Sequences were derived from CD8+ T cells sorted from PBMCs, sampled on the day of the yellow fever booster vaccination. The receptors come from a young man who received the YFV17D yellow fever vaccine.

This clonotype was detected only a few times. CDR3 nucleotides: TGTGCCAGCAGCACGCTTCTCGGAGGGGGGAGGAGAGAGACCCAGTACTTC. It translates to CASSTLLGGGRRETQYF. The genes are TRBV28 and TRBJ2-5; D is perhaps TRBD1 or TRBD2 (6 bases each). This CDR3 spans 17 amino acids. Trimming removed 6 bases at V and 4 bases at J, with 24 bases between. Germline loops: CDR1 MDHEN, CDR2 SYDVKM.

This clonotype was recorded at least ten times. V gene TRBV11-1 combines with J gene TRBJ2-1; a weak D match, TRBD2 (5 bases). CDR1 and CDR2 from the germline V gene are SGHAT and FQDESV (reference sequence). Trimming stripped 6 bases from V and 3 bases from J, with 15 bases between. The CDR3 has 15 amino acids. CDR3 sequence (DNA): TGTGCCAGCAGTTCTGTACTAGTTGACTACAATGAGCAGTTCTTC. Amino acid sequence: CASSSVLVDYNEQFF.

The chain employs TRBV27 and TRBJ2-7; no firm D call. The CDR3 has 14 amino acids. Per the germline V gene, CDR1 is MNHEY and CDR2 is SMNVEV (reference sequence). V lost 6 bases, J lost 4 bases, and 16 bases lay in between. Written as DNA, the CDR3 is TGTGCCAGCAGCTGGAAGGAGTCCCAGTACGAGCAGTACTTC. Its translation: CASSWKESQYEQYF.

This clonotype was detected a few times. The chain recombines TRBV7-9 with TRBJ2-7; perhaps TRBD1 as D (6 bases). V was clipped by 9 bases and J by 2 bases, with 17 bases between them. The CDR3 consists of 14 residues. The germline V gene has CDR1 SEHNR and CDR2 FQNEAQ (reference sequence). CDR3: CASERQEDTYEQYF. CDR3 coding DNA: TGTGCCAGTGAAAGACAGGAAGATACCTACGAGCAGTACTTC.

The rearrangement links TRBV25-1 to TRBJ2-5; 8 bases match TRBD1. Trimming at V came to 7 bases and at J to 2 bases, leaving 6 bases not matched to a gene. Germline V gene sequence: CDR1 MGHDK, CDR2 SYGVNS. The length of the CDR3 is 14 residues. CDR3 DNA: TGTGCCAGCACCGACAGGGGAGATCAAGAGACCCAGTACTTC. Protein: CASTDRGDQETQYF.

In its sample, this clonotype was seen a few times. The DNA for the CDR3 is TGTGCCAGCAGCTACCTTACCGACTACACCGACCTTCAGTTCTTC. Its translation is CASSYLTDYTDLQFF. This chain uses TRBV5-8 with TRBJ2-1; D is perhaps TRBD2 (5 bases). From germline, CDR1 is SGHTS and CDR2 YDEGEE. CDR3 size: 15 residues. Trimming took off 3 bases at V and 13 bases at J, with 23 bases between the two ends.

The chain combines TRBV14 with TRBJ2-5; D possibly matches TRBD1 or TRBD2 (5 bases each). The V and J ends lost 0 bases and 2 bases respectively, with 16 bases between them. Germline-derived CDR1 and CDR2 are SGHDN and FVKESK. This CDR3 contains 17 residues. The CDR3 DNA is TGTGCCAGCAGCCAAGATTTGGGACCCTATCGGCAAGAGACCCAGTACTTC. Translated, it gives CASSQDLGPYRQETQYF.